Below, 11 T cell receptor beta chains from the same sample are listed, as sequenced in a study of T cell responses to AZD1222 COVID-19 vaccine. Only in-frame clones appear in the TCRdb table, and some are missing; sequencing was by immunoSEQ multiplex PCR. The sample contains 150,000 to 250,000 clones, about 89% of which appear only once. The sample was peripheral blood, taken 28 days after the second AZD1222 dose. The receptor source for this set is an adult who received the AZD1222 COVID-19 vaccine.

The V call is TRBV19, the J call TRBJ2-1, with 8 bases aligning to TRBD1. Germline CDR1 LNHDA, CDR2 SQIVND (reference sequence). The CDR3 consists of 15 residues. V lost 5 bases to trimming and J lost 5 bases; unmatched junction nucleotides: 8. The CDR3 reads CASSPGTGPDNEQFF. Written as DNA, the CDR3 is TGTGCCAGTAGTCCCGGGACAGGCCCTGACAATGAGCAGTTCTTC.

The rearrangement joins TRBV30 to TRBJ1-6, with 9 bases fitting TRBD1. The germline gives CDR1 GTSNPN, CDR2 SVGIG (reference sequence). The V and J ends lost 4 bases and 3 bases, in that order; junction bases with no gene match: 4. The CDR3 is 15 amino acids. CDR3 protein: CAWTGQGNYNSPLHF. CDR3 nucleotide sequence: TGTGCCTGGACTGGACAGGGGAACTATAATTCACCCCTCCACTTT.

The chain recombines TRBV4-1 with TRBJ2-2; a possible D gene is TRBD1 (5 bases). CDR3 length: 14 amino acids. V gave up 0 bases and J gave up 5 bases, with 7 bases separating them. Per the germline V gene, CDR1 is MGHRA and CDR2 is YSYEKL. CDR3 nucleotide sequence: TGCGCCAGCAGCCAAGAAGCAGGGACCGGGGAGCTGTTTTTT. This encodes CASSQEAGTGELFF.

V usage is TRBV30 and J usage is TRBJ2-7; no clear D gene. This CDR3 has 15 amino acids. The V end was cut by 1 base, the J end by 2 bases, with 15 bases between. Germline V gene sequence: CDR1 GTSNPN, CDR2 SVGIG (reference sequence). This CDR3 reads CAWSEVYPDAYEQYF. In DNA form, the CDR3 reads TGTGCCTGGAGTGAGGTGTATCCAGATGCCTACGAGCAGTACTTC.

The chain links TRBV28 to TRBJ2-3, with D possibly being TRBD2 (6 bases). V lost 2 bases, J lost 4 bases, and 19 bases lay in between. Per germline, CDR1 MDHEN and CDR2 SYDVKM. The CDR3 is made up of 17 amino acids. The CDR3, as DNA: TGTGCCAGCAGTTTAAGGGTTGGGGGGAGCTTGTCAGATACGCAGTATTTT. This gives the protein CASSLRVGGSLSDTQYF.

This clone appeared a single time. This sequence joins TRBV7-3 and TRBJ2-6; 9 positions match TRBD1. The J segment lost 1 base and the V segment lost 4 bases, leaving 17 bases of the junction unmatched. This CDR3 contains 21 residues. The germline V gene has CDR1 SGHTA and CDR2 FQGTGA. The CDR3 region is CASSSTGGRGVSLSGANVLTF. CDR3 bases: TGTGCCAGCAGCTCCACAGGGGGCCGTGGGGTATCCCTGTCTGGGGCCAACGTCCTGACTTTC.

Comment on this clone: Other DNA sequences from this sample encode an identical CDR3 as well. This chain connects TRBV3-1 (or the pseudogene TRBV3-2) to TRBJ1-5; D unclear. CDR1 and CDR2 from the germline V gene are LGHDT and YNNKEL (reference sequence). The CDR3 is 12 residues long. V lost 3 bases, J lost 4 bases, and 4 bases lay in between. In nucleotides, the CDR3 is TGTGCCAGCAGCCATTTGAATCAGCCCCAGCATTTT. This gives the protein CASSHLNQPQHF.

The gene calls are TRBV7-8 and TRBJ1-4; TRBD1 matches at 11 bases. The CDR3 sequence is 15 residues long. Germline-derived CDR1 and CDR2 are SGHVS and FQNEAQ. The V gene end was trimmed by 5 bases and the J gene end by 6 bases; junction bases not matched to a gene: 5. For the CDR3, the DNA is TGTGCCAGCAGCCTCCGGGACAGGGGGGATGAAAAACTGTTTTTT. Translated: CASSLRDRGDEKLFF.

The chain couples TRBV28 to TRBJ2-1; 7 positions match TRBD2. The V segment lost 6 bases and the J segment 1 base; nucleotides outside the gene matches: 6. Germline V gene data show CDR1 as MDHEN and CDR2 as SYDVKM. This CDR3 is 15 amino acids long. CDR3 DNA: TGTGCCAGCAGCCCCCCGGGAGGATCCTACAATGAGCAGTTCTTC. Translated, it gives CASSPPGGSYNEQFF. Using reference TRBV28 and TRBJ2-1 for the parts outside the CDR3, the full variable domain is DVKVTQSSRYLVKRTGEKVFLECVQDMDHENMFWYRQDPGLGLRLIYFSYDVKMKEKGDIPEGYSVSREKKERFSLILESASTNQTSMYLCASSPPGGSYNEQFFGPGTRLTVL.

The rearrangement joins TRBV27 to TRBJ2-1; 7 bases match TRBD1. Germline loops: CDR1 MNHEY, CDR2 SMNVEV (reference sequence). The junction had 7 bases not matched to a gene; V was cut back by 6 bases and J by 5 bases. The CDR3 runs to 14 residues. As DNA, the CDR3 is TGTGCCAGCAGGCCGGGACAGAGCCACAATGAGCAGTTCTTC. It is translated as CASRPGQSHNEQFF.

V gene TRBV9 combines with J gene TRBJ2-1, with 13 nucleotides matching TRBD2. Trimming removed 0 bases from V and 5 bases from J; junction bases left unmatched: 2. The CDR3 runs 16 residues. CDR1 and CDR2 (germline): SGDLS, YYNGEE. CDR3: CASSVGGTSGDNEQFF. For the CDR3, the DNA is TGTGCCAGCAGCGTAGGGGGGACTAGCGGGGACAATGAGCAGTTCTTC.